Listed here is a single T cell receptor beta chain. Its antigen remains unknown. The data are from a study of T cells expressing NK-cell markers. The wider study: HCMV serostatus: most of the eight sequenced donors positive, one negative. Study observations and caveats: In about six donors, dominant CD3+CD56+NKG2C+ clonotypes ranked among the top 10 CD8+ clonotypes. HCMV specificity of the expanded NKG2C+ T cell clones was not established.

The authors made TCR beta cDNA libraries by 5'RACE template switching. This switching added a universal primer site and UMIs. TCRdb re-called the 5' RACE reads, yielding one record per CDR3 amino acid sequence without DNA. The table lists 350,000 to 500,000 distinct CDR3 sequences. The CDR3 is 12 amino acids. This TCR came from a woman aged 18 to 75 in good health. The chain carries TRBV12-3 or TRBV12-4 and TRBJ1-4. Sequences were obtained from blood T cells: a sorted CD56 or NKG2C T cell subset, CD4+ or CD8+ T cells, or bulk PBMC T cells (not recorded which). This CDR3 is CASSLSRVKLFF.